A selection of T cell receptor beta chains follows, all from one sample in a study of cytomegalovirus exposure and HLA in healthy donors. TCRdb's table, derived via immunoSEQ multiplex PCR, lists solely in-frame clones and lacks some. The sample records around 200,000 clones, less than 90% being singletons. Sequencing was performed on PBMCs. The receptors were gathered from a woman in her 30s in good health and CMV-seronegative. Each CDR3 is given with its conserved first and last residue. A D gene is named only where the DNA matches it firmly.

j_call,v_call,d_call,cdr3_nt,cdr3_aa
TRBJ1-1,TRBV6-1,-,TGTGCCAGCAGTGAAGCAACGCGGGGGGCTGCTTTCTTT,CASSEATRGAAFF
TRBJ2-3,TRBV19,-,TGTGCCAGTAGTATAGCCGGGGGGCGCACAGATACGCAGTATTTT,CASSIAGGRTDTQYF
TRBJ1-2,TRBV19,TRBD1,TGTGCCAGTAGTATGAAAGAGACAGGGAGGATACGGGGCTACACCTTC,CASSMKETGRIRGYTF
TRBJ2-7,TRBV10-3,-,TGTGCCATCAGTGAGGGTGGACAGAGAACTTACGAGCAGTACTTC,CAISEGGQRTYEQYF
TRBJ1-5,TRBV2,-,TGTGCCAGCAATCGGGAACTAATTCAGCCCCAGCATTTT,CASNRELIQPQHF
TRBJ2-1,TRBV18,TRBD2,TGTGCCAGCTCACCACGGCTAGCGGAATACAATGAGCAGTTCTTC,CASSPRLAEYNEQFF
TRBJ2-1,TRBV5-1,-,TGCGCCAGCAGCCGCCCCCCAGGGGGGCTCAATGAGCAGTTCTTC,CASSRPPGGLNEQFF
TRBJ2-3,TRBV5-6,-,TGTGCCAGCAGCCCAACCCCGACAGCCACAGATACGCAGTATTTT,CASSPTPTATDTQYF
TRBJ1-2,TRBV2,-,TGTGCCAGCAGTGTACAGGTTCGCGACTATGGCTACACCTTC,CASSVQVRDYGYTF
TRBJ2-7,TRBV6-6,TRBD2,TGTGCCGTACGGTGGACTAGCTACTCCTACGAGCAGTACTTC,CAVRWTSYSYEQYF
TRBJ2-3,TRBV7-6,TRBD2,TGTGCCAGCAGCTTAGCGGGAGGGGCAGATACGCAGTATTTT,CASSLAGGADTQYF
TRBJ1-1,TRBV28,-,TGTGCCAGCAGTTTAGGGTCGAACACTATGAACACTGAAGCTTTCTTT,CASSLGSNTMNTEAFF
TRBJ1-2,TRBV10-3,-,TGTGCCATCAGCGGTAGCGGAAAGAGCTATGGCTACACCTTC,CAISGSGKSYGYTF
TRBJ2-1,TRBV9,-,TGTGCCAGCAGCGTAGCCGGGGGTTCCTACAATGAGCAGTTCTTC,CASSVAGGSYNEQFF
TRBJ2-1,TRBV7-9,TRBD2,TGTGCCAGCAGCCCGACTAGCGGGAGTGTGTACAATGAGCAGTTCTTC,CASSPTSGSVYNEQFF
TRBJ1-3,TRBV15,-,TGTGCCACCAGCAGAGATAGTGCGACACAGGGAAACACCATATATTTT,CATSRDSATQGNTIYF
TRBJ1-1,TRBV6-1,TRBD1,TGTGCCAGCAGTGAAGATTTGCCAGGGGGCACTGAAGCTTTCTTT,CASSEDLPGGTEAFF
TRBJ1-1,TRBV28,-,TGTGCCAGCAGTTTCTCACCACAGGACACTGAAGCTTTCTTT,CASSFSPQDTEAFF
TRBJ2-7,TRBV28,TRBD1,TGTGCCAGCAGTCCGGGACAGGGCTACGAGCAGTACTTC,CASSPGQGYEQYF
TRBJ2-5,TRBV28,-,TGTGCCAGCAGTTTAAGTGGGAGACCCCAAGAGACCCAGTACTTC,CASSLSGRPQETQYF
TRBJ2-1,TRBV18,-,TGTGCCAGCTCACCAGTCCTCTACAATGAGCAGTTCTTC,CASSPVLYNEQFF
TRBJ2-5,TRBV19,TRBD1,TGTGCCAGTAGCCAGGGGGCGGGGAAGACCCAGTACTTC,CASSQGAGKTQYF
TRBJ1-1,TRBV10-1,-,TGCGCCAGCAGTGAGTCTGGACTCGAAGGCAACACTGAAGCTTTCTTT,CASSESGLEGNTEAFF
TRBJ1-1,TRBV21-1,-,TGTGCCAGCAGCAAACGTACAGGGGATAACACTGAAGCTTTCTTT,CASSKRTGDNTEAFF
TRBJ1-2,TRBV11-2,TRBD1,TGTGCCAGCACCGCAATCCGGGACAGAGCTAACTATGGCTACACCTTC,CASTAIRDRANYGYTF
TRBJ1-4,TRBV9,-,TGTGCCAGCAGCGTCCGTGGGGAGGTTGGGGAAAAACTGTTTTTT,CASSVRGEVGEKLFF